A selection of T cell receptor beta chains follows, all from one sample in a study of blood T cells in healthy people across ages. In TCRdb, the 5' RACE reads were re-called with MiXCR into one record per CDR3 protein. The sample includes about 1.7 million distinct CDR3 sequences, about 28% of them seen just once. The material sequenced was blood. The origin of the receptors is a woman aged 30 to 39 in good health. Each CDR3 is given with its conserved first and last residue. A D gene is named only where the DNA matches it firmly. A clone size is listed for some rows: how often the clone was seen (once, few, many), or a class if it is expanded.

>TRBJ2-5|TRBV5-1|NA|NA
CASYTGTSQETQYF
TGCGCCAGTTACACCGGGACATCGCAAGAGACCCAGTACTTC
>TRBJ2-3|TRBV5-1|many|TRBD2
CASSFGTSGGSTDTQYF
TGCGCCAGCAGCTTTGGGACTAGCGGGGGGTCCACAGATACGCAGTATTTT
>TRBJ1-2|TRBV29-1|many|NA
CSVVTGSLGGYTF
TGCAGCGTTGTAACAGGCTCCCTGGGGGGCTACACCTTC
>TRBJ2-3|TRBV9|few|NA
CASSYMGTSTDTQYF
TGTGCCAGCAGCTATATGGGGACTAGCACAGATACGCAGTATTTT
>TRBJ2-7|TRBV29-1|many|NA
CSVGKDGYEQYF
TGCAGCGTTGGGAAAGACGGTTACGAGCAGTACTTC
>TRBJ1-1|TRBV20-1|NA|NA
CSAIRVLDTEAFF
TGCAGTGCGATTAGGGTTTTGGACACTGAAGCTTTCTTT
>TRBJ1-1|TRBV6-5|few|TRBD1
CASRTGGDTEAFF
TGTGCCAGTAGGACAGGGGGGGACACTGAAGCTTTCTTT
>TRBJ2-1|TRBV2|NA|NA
CASSDHGYNEQFF
TGTGCCAGCAGTGATCACGGTTACAATGAGCAGTTCTTC
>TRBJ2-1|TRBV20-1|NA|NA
CSARQLNEQFF
TGCAGTGCTAGACAGCTTAATGAGCAGTTCTTC
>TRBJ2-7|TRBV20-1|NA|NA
CSAPPEASYEQYF
TGCAGTGCCCCCCCGGAGGCCTCCTACGAGCAGTACTTC
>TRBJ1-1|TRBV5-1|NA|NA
CASSLEQDTEAFF
TGCGCCAGCAGCTTGGAACAGGACACTGAAGCTTTCTTT
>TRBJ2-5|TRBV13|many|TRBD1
CASSSRGQAETQYF
TGTGCCAGCAGCTCCAGGGGGCAGGCAGAGACCCAGTACTTC